The clone carrying this TCR beta chain occurred a few times. Its target is unknown. The primer mix had 60 Vbeta and 13 Jbeta primers. Method: immunoSEQ multiplex PCR; TCRdb's copy keeps in-frame clones and lacks some. This sample has about 160,000 clones; around 76% occur once, and the top ten carry around 7%. The sample belongs to a study of cytomegalovirus exposure and HLA in healthy donors. Study observations and caveats: By HLA locus, TCR association rates varied in a later analysis, with DRB1 showing the most and HLA-C the fewest.

V was clipped by 6 bases and J by 2 bases; unmatched bases: 8. Germline CDR1 is LNHDA and CDR2 is SQIVND (reference sequence). This CDR3 is 17 amino acids long. The chain carries TRBV19 and TRBJ2-6, with TRBD1 matching 9 bases. This clonotype was sampled from a man aged 40-50 years in good health and CMV-seropositive. The sequenced material came from PBMCs. The CDR3 nucleotides read TGTGCCAGTAGGGAGGACAGGGGCCCCCCTGGGGCCAACGTCCTGACTTTC. It yields the protein CASREDRGPPGANVLTF.